Each of the 29 T cell receptor beta chains below was sequenced from the same sample in a study of T cells in Graves' hyperthyroidism and ophthalmopathy. Amplified TCR beta CDR3 regions derived from RNA transcripts. The TCR CDR3 first-round RT-PCR relied on the HTBI primer set. From the multiplex PCR reads, TCRdb called clonotypes with MiXCR, one entry per CDR3 protein. The sample carries approximately 410,000 distinct CDR3 sequences, about 13% recorded once. Sequencing input: blood. Receptors were obtained from a woman aged 18-29 years with Graves' hyperthyroidism.

This clonotype was counted at least ten times. This sequence joins TRBV5-1 and TRBJ2-7; a possible D gene is TRBD2 (5 bases). The V end lost 2 bases, the J end lost 7 bases, and 7 bases lay between the germline ends. The CDR3 spans 11 residues. Germline assignment: CDR1 SGHRS and CDR2 YFSETQ. For the CDR3, the DNA is TGCGCCAGCAGCTTCGAGCGGGAGCAGTACTTC. Protein product: CASSFEREQYF.

CDR3 DNA sequence: TGTGCCAGCAGTTTAGCCGGGACTAGCTTTGGGACAGATACGCAGTATTTT. This gives the protein CASSLAGTSFGTDTQYF. The chain has TRBV27 and TRBJ2-3, with TRBD2 matching over 9 bases. This CDR3 has 17 amino acids. The J segment lost 3 bases and the V segment lost 2 bases, leaving 9 bases of the junction unmatched. CDR1 is MNHEY and CDR2 is SMNVEV in the germline V gene (reference sequence).

This clonotype was found many times. The chain links TRBV2 to TRBJ2-3; D is unresolved. V was clipped by 4 bases and J by 4 bases, with 9 bases between them. CDR3 length: 13 residues. Germline CDR1 SNHLY, CDR2 FYNNEI. CDR3 protein: CASSGPGADTQYF. The DNA of the CDR3 is TGTGCCAGCAGTGGGCCTGGGGCAGATACGCAGTATTTT. Supplemented by reference TRBV2 and TRBJ2-3, the full variable domain reads EPEVTQTPSHQVTQMGQEVILRCVPISNHLYFYWYRQILGQKVEFLVSFYNNEISEKSEIFDDQFSVERPDGSNFTLKIRSTKLEDSAMYFCASSGPGADTQYFGPGTRLTVL.

The sample holds many counts of this clonotype. V usage is TRBV20-1 and J usage is TRBJ2-7; D remains unclear. From germline, CDR1 is DFQATT and CDR2 SNEGSKA (reference sequence). This CDR3 spans 14 amino acids. Trimming pared 0 bases from V and 0 bases from J, leaving 9 bases between. The CDR3: CSARDLLSSYEQYF. The CDR3 DNA sequence: TGCAGTGCTAGAGATTTACTAAGCTCCTACGAGCAGTACTTC.

This clonotype was counted at least ten times. The V gene is TRBV12-3 or TRBV12-4, the J gene TRBJ2-5; TRBD2 agrees at 12 bases. The V gene end was trimmed by 4 bases and the J gene end by 5 bases; junction bases not matched to a gene: 5. The CDR3 contains 15 residues. CDR3 DNA: TGTGCCAGCAGTTCTAGCGGGAGGGCCTTCGAGACCCAGTACTTC. Translation: CASSSSGRAFETQYF.

Ten or more counts support this clonotype. The V and J genes are TRBV28 and TRBJ2-7, with D possibly being TRBD1 or TRBD2 (6 bases each). The V gene's germline CDR1 is MDHEN and CDR2 SYDVKM. The CDR3 length is 14 residues. The V and J ends lost 6 bases and 5 bases respectively, with 17 bases between them. The CDR3 protein is CASSLTGTQDEQYF. The CDR3 bases are TGTGCCAGCAGCCTTACAGGGACTCAAGACGAGCAGTACTTC.

This clonotype appeared a few times. This chain connects TRBV14 to TRBJ2-5; possibly TRBD2 for D (6 bases). Germline CDR1 reads SGHDN; CDR2 reads FVKESK. This CDR3 region has 16 residues. V shed 1 base and J shed 5 bases, with 17 bases lying between them. The CDR3 sequence is CASSQGDTGAGETQYF. The CDR3 bases are TGTGCCAGCAGCCAAGGTGATACGGGAGCCGGCGAGACCCAGTACTTC.

At least ten counts were recorded for this clonotype. The rearrangement links TRBV30 to TRBJ2-3; no definite D call. V was cut by 2 bases and J by 2 bases, with 2 bases left in between. Germline CDR1 GTSNPN, CDR2 SVGIG (reference sequence). The CDR3 has 11 amino acids. The CDR3, as DNA: TGTGCCTGGAGTCCCACAGATACGCAGTATTTT. Translated, it gives CAWSPTDTQYF.

The CDR3 here is CATSRHRGLSLDSPLHF. The CDR3 DNA reads as TGTGCCACCAGCAGACACAGGGGTCTCTCTTTGGATTCACCCCTCCACTTT. The chain joins TRBV15 to TRBJ1-6; 7 bases line up with TRBD1. Germline trimming cut 2 bases from V and 8 bases from J; bases unmatched to any gene: 12. Germline CDR1 is LNHNV and CDR2 is YYDKDF (reference sequence). This CDR3 has 17 residues.

This clonotype was counted at least ten times. The chain uses TRBV5-1 and TRBJ1-2, with 9 bases lining up with TRBD1. The V gene's germline CDR1 is SGHRS and CDR2 YFSETQ. This CDR3 comprises 15 residues. V lost 5 bases, J lost 4 bases, and 9 bases stayed unmatched. CDR3 bases: TGCGCCAGCAGTTCCGGGACAGGGACCGCCTATGGCTACACCTTC. Translated: CASSSGTGTAYGYTF. Complete variable domain (other parts from reference TRBV5-1 and TRBJ1-2): KAGVTQTPRYLIKTRGQQVTLSCSPISGHRSVSWYQQTPGQGLQFLFEYFSETQRNKGNFPGRFSGRQFSNSRSEMNVSTLELGDSALYLCASSSGTGTAYGYTFGSGTRLTVV.

Comment on this clonotype: This could be a read error, since a much larger clone is one nucleotide away. This rearrangement joins TRBV11-2 to TRBJ1-1, with no clear D. Germline-derived CDR1 and CDR2 are SGHAT and FQNNGV. V lost 11 bases and J 4 bases, leaving 17 bases between the germline ends. The CDR3 is 13 residues long. The chain's CDR3 is CAGTPGLGTEAFF. The CDR3 region has the DNA TGTGCCGGCACCCCTGGACTGGGCACTGAAGCTTTCTTT.

The genes are TRBV29-1 and TRBJ2-1; D tentatively fits TRBD1 or TRBD2 (6 bases each). Germline V gene sequence: CDR1 SQVTM, CDR2 ANQGSEA. V lost 7 bases to trimming and J lost 2 bases, with 12 bases between them. The CDR3 runs 13 residues. CDR3 loop: CSATGRTYNEQFF. The CDR3 DNA follows: TGCAGCGCTACAGGGAGGACCTACAATGAGCAGTTCTTC.

Many counts were recorded for this clonotype. This chain uses TRBV28 with TRBJ2-5, with unresolved D. V lost 2 bases to trimming and J lost 4 bases, with 8 bases between them. Germline V gene data show CDR1 as MDHEN and CDR2 as SYDVKM. The CDR3 spans 13 residues. CDR3 amino acids: CASSLITLETQYF. The CDR3 DNA reads as TGTGCCAGCAGTTTAATCACGTTAGAGACCCAGTACTTC.

This clonotype was observed many times. The chain employs TRBV7-2 and TRBJ2-7; 11 bases agree with TRBD2. The ends lost 1 base at V and 0 bases at J; junction bases unmatched: 5. This CDR3 contains 17 residues. Germline lookup yields CDR1 SGHTA and CDR2 FQGNSA. CDR3 nucleotide sequence: TGTGCCAGCAGCTTAGACGGACTAGCGGGCAGCTCCTACGAGCAGTACTTC. Amino acids: CASSLDGLAGSSYEQYF.

This clonotype was found many times. This chain uses TRBV6-1 with TRBJ2-7; 8 nucleotides align to TRBD1. V was pared by 6 bases and J by 7 bases, with 11 bases of the junction left unmatched. This CDR3 is built from 14 residues. Germline V gives CDR1 MNHNS, CDR2 SASEGT. For the CDR3, the DNA is TGTGCCAGCAGCCCCGGACAGGGAAGGAAGGAGCAGTACTTC. It yields the protein CASSPGQGRKEQYF.

This clonotype appeared many times. The J gene is TRBJ1-5, the V gene TRBV7-2, with no clear D. The CDR3 has 14 amino acids. The germline CDR1 and CDR2 sequences are SGHTA and FQGNSA. Trimming shortened V by 4 bases and J by 1 base, and 8 bases separated the two germline ends. CDR3 nucleotide sequence: TGTGCCAGCAGCTCCCGATCCAGCAATCAGCCCCAGCATTTT. It translates to CASSSRSSNQPQHF.

About this clonotype itself: A clone one base away is much larger, so this may be a read error. The V call is TRBV27, the J call TRBJ1-5; the match to TRBD1 covers 8 bases. CDR1 is MNHEY and CDR2 is SMNVEV in the germline V gene (reference sequence). The length of the CDR3 is 14 residues. The V segment lost 4 bases and the J segment 8 bases; nucleotides outside the gene matches: 7. DNA of the CDR3: TGTGCCAGCAGTTCAACGACAGGGGTTAAGCCCCAGCATTTT. Amino acids: CASSSTTGVKPQHF.

This clonotype has just a few counts. The chain employs TRBV19 and TRBJ2-3; tentative D call: TRBD2 (5 bases). Germline lookup yields CDR1 LNHDA and CDR2 SQIVND (reference sequence). The CDR3 spans 15 residues. Trimming took off 2 bases at V and 6 bases at J, with 15 bases between the two ends. CDR3 nucleotides: TGTGCCAGTAGTATATCGGGGTTGCCGTCGGATACGCAGTATTTT. Translated, it gives CASSISGLPSDTQYF.

This clonotype has more than one count but fewer than ten. The V and J genes are TRBV19 and TRBJ2-2; unclear D gene. Looked up from germline, CDR1 is LNHDA and CDR2 is SQIVND (reference sequence). Trimming took off 5 bases at V and 2 bases at J, with 6 bases between the two ends. CDR3 length: 13 residues. The CDR3 loop reads CASSWENTGELFF. The CDR3 DNA is TGTGCCAGTAGTTGGGAAAACACCGGGGAGCTGTTTTTT.

The V and J genes are TRBV2 and TRBJ2-2; 7 nucleotides match TRBD1. The CDR3 runs 16 residues. The V and J ends lost 5 bases and 4 bases, in that order; junction bases with no gene match: 10. Germline CDR1 and CDR2: SNHLY and FYNNEI. The CDR3 nucleotides are TGTGCCAGCAGTTACTCGACAGGGTTTGGCACCGGGGAGCTGTTTTTT. This codes for CASSYSTGFGTGELFF.

This clonotype has a count of ten or more. The chain has TRBV12-3 or TRBV12-4 and TRBJ2-2, with D possibly TRBD2 on 5 matching bases. This CDR3 comprises 16 residues. Trimming left V 0 bases short and J 4 bases short, with 12 bases between. The chain's CDR3 is CASSLAQTEGTGELFF. The CDR3 bases are TGTGCCAGCAGTTTAGCGCAAACAGAGGGCACCGGGGAGCTGTTTTTT.

This clonotype showed up many times. The rearrangement joins TRBV20-1 to TRBJ1-1; 7 bases line up with TRBD1. Germline CDR1 and CDR2: DFQATT and SNEGSKA (reference sequence). V was pared by 5 bases and J by 5 bases, with 8 bases of the junction left unmatched. CDR3 size: 13 residues. CDR3: CSARGGAGTEAFF. CDR3 sequence (DNA): TGCAGTGCTCGAGGGGGCGCGGGTACTGAAGCTTTCTTT.

This clonotype was seen ten or more times. This rearrangement joins TRBV20-1 to TRBJ1-1; 11 bases line up with TRBD1. Trimming took 5 bases from V and 4 from J; bases not matched to a gene: 3. The germline CDR1 and CDR2 sequences are DFQATT and SNEGSKA (reference sequence). The CDR3 covers 13 residues. The CDR3 region has the DNA TGCAGTGCTGACGGACAGGGGGCCACTGAAGCTTTCTTT. Protein: CSADGQGATEAFF.

This clonotype has ten or more counts. This sequence joins TRBV7-2 and TRBJ2-1; no clear D gene. This CDR3 comprises 13 residues. Trimming removed 6 bases from V and 7 bases from J, with 13 bases in between. Per germline, CDR1 SGHTA and CDR2 FQGNSA. The CDR3 DNA reads as TGTGCCAGCAGTTTTTCAGGCCCTAATGAGCAGTTCTTC. This encodes CASSFSGPNEQFF.

In its sample, this clonotype was seen many times. This chain links TRBV7-3 with TRBJ2-5; D may be TRBD1 (6 bases). CDR1 is SGHTA and CDR2 is FQGTGA in the germline V gene. The CDR3 extends over 13 amino acids. V was clipped by 4 bases and J by 7 bases, with 13 bases between them. CDR3 in DNA: TGTGCCAGCAGCTCTAGGGACACCGGGACCCAGTACTTC. Amino acids: CASSSRDTGTQYF.

This clonotype was seen more than once but under ten times. The V gene is TRBV5-1, the J gene TRBJ2-5; D gene uncertain. Germline V gene lookup returns CDR1 SGHRS and CDR2 YFSETQ. CDR3 size: 14 residues. V gave up 1 base and J gave up 5 bases, with 12 bases separating them. The CDR3 sequence: CASSLFQSAETQYF. DNA for the CDR3: TGCGCCAGCAGCTTGTTCCAATCCGCGGAGACCCAGTACTTC.

This clonotype was observed a few times. The V gene is TRBV5-4, the J gene TRBJ2-5, with D possibly being TRBD1 or TRBD2 (6 bases each). The germline gives CDR1 SGHNT, CDR2 YYREEE (reference sequence). CDR3 length: 13 amino acids. Trimming took off 4 bases at V and 4 bases at J, with 11 bases between the two ends. As DNA, the CDR3 is TGTGCCAGCAGCGGGACGGGGGCAGAGACCCAGTACTTC. It encodes CASSGTGAETQYF.

This clonotype was counted ten times or more. This chain connects TRBV18 to TRBJ1-1, with D possibly matching TRBD1 (5 bases). Germline CDR1 and CDR2: KGHSH and LQKENI. The germline V and J ends were trimmed by 6 bases and 6 bases, with 14 bases remaining between them. The CDR3 is 13 residues long. Here the CDR3 reads CASSRQGNAEAFF. The CDR3 coding sequence is TGTGCCAGCTCGCGGCAGGGAAACGCTGAAGCTTTCTTT. Drawing the rest from reference TRBV18 and TRBJ1-1, the complete variable domain is NAGVMQNPRHLVRRRGQEARLRCSPMKGHSHVYWYRQLPEEGLKFMVYLQKENIIDESGMPKERFSAEFPKEGPSILRIQQVVRGDSAAYFCASSRQGNAEAFFGQGTRLTVV.

This clonotype was observed at least ten times. This chain connects TRBV7-3 to TRBJ2-7, with TRBD1 matching 10 bases. The CDR3 loop spans 15 amino acids. CDR1 and CDR2 from the germline V gene are SGHTA and FQGTGA. Trimming took 4 bases from V and 6 from J; bases not matched to a gene: 9. The CDR3 loop reads CASSSGAGTGAEQYF. The CDR3 DNA sequence: TGTGCCAGCAGCTCCGGAGCCGGGACAGGGGCCGAGCAGTACTTC.